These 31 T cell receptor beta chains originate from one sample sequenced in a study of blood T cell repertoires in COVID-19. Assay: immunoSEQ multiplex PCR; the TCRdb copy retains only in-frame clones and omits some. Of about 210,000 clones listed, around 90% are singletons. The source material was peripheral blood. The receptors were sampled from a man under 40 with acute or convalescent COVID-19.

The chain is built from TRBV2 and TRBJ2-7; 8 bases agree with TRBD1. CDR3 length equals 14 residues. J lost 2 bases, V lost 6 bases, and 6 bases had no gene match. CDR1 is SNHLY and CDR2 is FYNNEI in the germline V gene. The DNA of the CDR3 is TGTGCCAGCAGGGGACAGGCCTCCCCCTACGAGCAGTACTTC. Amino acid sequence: CASRGQASPYEQYF.

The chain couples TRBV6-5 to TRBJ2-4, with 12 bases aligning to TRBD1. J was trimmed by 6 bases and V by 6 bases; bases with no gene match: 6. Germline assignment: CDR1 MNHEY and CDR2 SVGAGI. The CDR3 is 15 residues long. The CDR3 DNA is TGTGCCAGCAGACTTGGGACAGGGGGCGCAAACATTCAGTACTTC. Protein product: CASRLGTGGANIQYF.

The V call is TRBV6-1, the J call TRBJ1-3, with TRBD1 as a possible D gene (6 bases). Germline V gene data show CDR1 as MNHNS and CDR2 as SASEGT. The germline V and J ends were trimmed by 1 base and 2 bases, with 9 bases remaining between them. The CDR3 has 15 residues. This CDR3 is CASSEDRDPGNTIYF. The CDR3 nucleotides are TGTGCCAGCAGTGAAGACAGGGACCCTGGAAACACCATATATTTT.

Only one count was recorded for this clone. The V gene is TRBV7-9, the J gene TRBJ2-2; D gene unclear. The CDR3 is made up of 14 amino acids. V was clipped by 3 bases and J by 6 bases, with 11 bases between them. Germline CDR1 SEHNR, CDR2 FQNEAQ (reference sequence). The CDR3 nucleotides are TGTGCCAGCAGCTTCGAAACTTTCGCCGGGGAGCTGTTTTTT. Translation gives CASSFETFAGELFF.

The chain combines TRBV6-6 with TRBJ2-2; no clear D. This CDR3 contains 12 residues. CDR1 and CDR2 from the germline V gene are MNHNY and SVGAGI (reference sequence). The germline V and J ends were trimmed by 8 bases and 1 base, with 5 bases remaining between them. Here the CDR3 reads CASVQNTGELFF. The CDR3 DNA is TGTGCCAGCGTACAGAACACCGGGGAGCTGTTTTTT.

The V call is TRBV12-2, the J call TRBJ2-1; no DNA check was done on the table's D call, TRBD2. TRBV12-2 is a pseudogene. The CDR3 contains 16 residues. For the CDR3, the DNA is TGTGCAAGTCGCTCATCCGCGGGGGGGAAATACAATGAGCAGTTCTTC. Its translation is CASRSSAGGKYNEQFF.

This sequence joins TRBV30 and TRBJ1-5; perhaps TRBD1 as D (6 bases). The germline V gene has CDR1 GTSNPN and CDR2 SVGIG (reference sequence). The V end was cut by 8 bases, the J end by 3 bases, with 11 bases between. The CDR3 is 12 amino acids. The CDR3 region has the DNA TGTGCCGTGGGACACTCCAATCAGCCCCAGCATTTT. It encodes CAVGHSNQPQHF.

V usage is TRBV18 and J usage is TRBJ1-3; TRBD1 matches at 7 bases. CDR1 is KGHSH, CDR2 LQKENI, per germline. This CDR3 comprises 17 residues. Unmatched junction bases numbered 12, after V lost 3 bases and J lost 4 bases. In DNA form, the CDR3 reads TGTGCCAGCTCACCGCCCGGACAGGTGGTTGTCGGAAACACCATATATTTT. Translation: CASSPPGQVVVGNTIYF. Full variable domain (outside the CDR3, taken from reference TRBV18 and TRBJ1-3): NAGVMQNPRHLVRRRGQEARLRCSPMKGHSHVYWYRQLPEEGLKFMVYLQKENIIDESGMPKERFSAEFPKEGPSILRIQQVVRGDSAAYFCASSPPGQVVVGNTIYFGEGSWLTVV.

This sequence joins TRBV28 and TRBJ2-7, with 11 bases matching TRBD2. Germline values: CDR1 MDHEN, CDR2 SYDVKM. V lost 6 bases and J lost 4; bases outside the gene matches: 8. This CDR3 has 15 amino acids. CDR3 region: CASRGELAGVYEQYF. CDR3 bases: TGTGCCAGCAGAGGGGAACTAGCGGGAGTGTACGAGCAGTACTTC. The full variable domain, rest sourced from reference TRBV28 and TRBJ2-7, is DVKVTQSSRYLVKRTGEKVFLECVQDMDHENMFWYRQDPGLGLRLIYFSYDVKMKEKGDIPEGYSVSREKKERFSLILESASTNQTSMYLCASRGELAGVYEQYFGPGTRLTVT.

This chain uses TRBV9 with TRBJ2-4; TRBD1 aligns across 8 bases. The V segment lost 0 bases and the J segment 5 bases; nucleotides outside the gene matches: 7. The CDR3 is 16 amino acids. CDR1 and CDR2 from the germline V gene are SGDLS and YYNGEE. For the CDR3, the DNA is TGTGCCAGCAGCGTAGCTACGGACAGGGCCCAAAACATTCAGTACTTC. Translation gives CASSVATDRAQNIQYF.

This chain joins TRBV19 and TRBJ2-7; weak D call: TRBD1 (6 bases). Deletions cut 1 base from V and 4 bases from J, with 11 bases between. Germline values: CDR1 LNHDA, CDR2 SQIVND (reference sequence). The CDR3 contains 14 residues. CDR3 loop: CASSIGVGGYEQYF. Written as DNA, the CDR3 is TGTGCCAGTAGTATAGGGGTAGGGGGATACGAGCAGTACTTC.

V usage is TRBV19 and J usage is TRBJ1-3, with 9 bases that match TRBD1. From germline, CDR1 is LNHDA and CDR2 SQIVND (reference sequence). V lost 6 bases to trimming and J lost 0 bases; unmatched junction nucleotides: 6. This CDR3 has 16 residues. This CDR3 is CASSLTGGISGNTIYF. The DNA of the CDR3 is TGTGCCAGTAGCCTGACAGGGGGAATCTCTGGAAACACCATATATTTT.

The CDR3 region has the DNA TGTGCCAGCAGTTCGCCCCAGGGTTATAACGGCTACACCTTC. This gives the protein CASSSPQGYNGYTF. The chain is built from TRBV28 and TRBJ1-2; D is possibly TRBD1 (5 bases). Trimming removed 4 bases from V and 8 bases from J, with 17 bases in between. This CDR3 has 14 residues. From germline, CDR1 is MDHEN and CDR2 SYDVKM.

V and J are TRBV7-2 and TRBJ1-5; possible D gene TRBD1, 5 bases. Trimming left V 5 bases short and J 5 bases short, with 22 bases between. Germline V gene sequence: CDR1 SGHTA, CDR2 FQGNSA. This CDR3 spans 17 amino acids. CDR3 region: CASSRSSVAGKDQPQHF. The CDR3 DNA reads TGTGCCAGCAGCCGCTCTAGCGTGGCAGGGAAAGATCAGCCCCAGCATTTT.

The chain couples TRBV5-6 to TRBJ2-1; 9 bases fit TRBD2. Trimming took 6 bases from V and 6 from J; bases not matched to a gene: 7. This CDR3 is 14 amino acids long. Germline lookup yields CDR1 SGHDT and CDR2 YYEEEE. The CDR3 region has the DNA TGTGCCAGCAACGAAGCGGGAGGCCTCAATGAGCAGTTCTTC. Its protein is CASNEAGGLNEQFF.

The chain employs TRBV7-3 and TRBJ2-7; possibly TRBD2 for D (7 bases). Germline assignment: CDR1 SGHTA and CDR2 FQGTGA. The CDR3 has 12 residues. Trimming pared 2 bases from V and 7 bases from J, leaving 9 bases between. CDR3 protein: CASSLGRGEQYF. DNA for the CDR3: TGTGCCAGCAGCTTAGGGAGGGGGGAGCAGTACTTC.

CDR3 coding DNA: TGTGCCAGCAGTTTCAGCGGGGGTCGGTATGGCTACACCTTC. It codes for CASSFSGGRYGYTF. The chain recombines TRBV6-6 with TRBJ1-2; a possible D gene is TRBD1 (5 bases). Germline V gene data show CDR1 as MNHNY and CDR2 as SVGAGI (reference sequence). The CDR3 is 14 residues long. The germline V and J ends were trimmed by 4 bases and 5 bases, with 14 bases remaining between them.

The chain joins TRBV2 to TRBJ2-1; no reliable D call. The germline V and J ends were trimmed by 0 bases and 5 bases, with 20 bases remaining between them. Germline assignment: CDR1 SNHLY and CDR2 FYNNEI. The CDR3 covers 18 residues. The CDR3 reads CASSEAPRIDLQNNEQFF. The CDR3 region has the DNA TGTGCCAGCAGTGAAGCGCCCCGGATAGATCTACAGAACAATGAGCAGTTCTTC.

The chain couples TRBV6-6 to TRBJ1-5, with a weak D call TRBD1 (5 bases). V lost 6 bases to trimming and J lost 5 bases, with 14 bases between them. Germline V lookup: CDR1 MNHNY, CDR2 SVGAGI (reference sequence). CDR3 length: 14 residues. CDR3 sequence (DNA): TGTGCCAGCAGCCCTACAGGAGATTATCAGCCCCAGCATTTT. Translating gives CASSPTGDYQPQHF.

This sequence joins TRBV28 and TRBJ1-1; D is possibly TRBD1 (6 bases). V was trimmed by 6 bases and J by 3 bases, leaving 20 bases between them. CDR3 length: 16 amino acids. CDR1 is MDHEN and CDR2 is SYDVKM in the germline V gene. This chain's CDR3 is CASRPGGAQGDTEAFF. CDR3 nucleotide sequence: TGTGCCAGCAGACCCGGGGGGGCGCAAGGGGACACTGAAGCTTTCTTT.

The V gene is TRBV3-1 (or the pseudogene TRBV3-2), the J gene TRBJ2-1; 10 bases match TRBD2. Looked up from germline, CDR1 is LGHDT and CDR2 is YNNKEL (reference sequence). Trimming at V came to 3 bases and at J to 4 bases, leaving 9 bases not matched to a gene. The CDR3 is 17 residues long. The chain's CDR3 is CASSQANLAGVYNEQFF. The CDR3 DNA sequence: TGTGCCAGCAGCCAGGCGAACCTAGCGGGGGTATACAATGAGCAGTTCTTC.

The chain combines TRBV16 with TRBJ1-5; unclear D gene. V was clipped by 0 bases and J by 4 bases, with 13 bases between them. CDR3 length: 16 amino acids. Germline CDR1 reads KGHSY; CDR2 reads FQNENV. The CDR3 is CASSQSTAVLNQPQHF. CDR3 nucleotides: TGTGCCAGCAGCCAATCTACGGCGGTTCTTAATCAGCCCCAGCATTTT.

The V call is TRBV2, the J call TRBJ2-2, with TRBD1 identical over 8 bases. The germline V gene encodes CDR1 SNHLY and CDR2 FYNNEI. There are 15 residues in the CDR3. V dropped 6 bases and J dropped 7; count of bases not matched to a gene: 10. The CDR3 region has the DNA TGTGCCAGCAGCAGACAGGGGAGATTGAGCGGGGAGCTGTTTTTT. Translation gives CASSRQGRLSGELFF.

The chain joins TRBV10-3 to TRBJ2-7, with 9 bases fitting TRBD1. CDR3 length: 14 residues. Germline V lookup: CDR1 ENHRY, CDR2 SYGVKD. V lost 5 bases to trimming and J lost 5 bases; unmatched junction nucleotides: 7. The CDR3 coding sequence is TGTGCCATCAGTACAGGGGGCGCAGTAGACGAGCAGTACTTC. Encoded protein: CAISTGGAVDEQYF.

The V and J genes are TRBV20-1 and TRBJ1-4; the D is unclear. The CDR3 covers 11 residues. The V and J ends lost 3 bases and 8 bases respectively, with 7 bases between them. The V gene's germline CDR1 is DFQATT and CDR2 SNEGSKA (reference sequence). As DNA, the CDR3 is TGCAGTGCTAGTCCGGGGGAAAAACTGTTTTTT. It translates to CSASPGEKLFF.

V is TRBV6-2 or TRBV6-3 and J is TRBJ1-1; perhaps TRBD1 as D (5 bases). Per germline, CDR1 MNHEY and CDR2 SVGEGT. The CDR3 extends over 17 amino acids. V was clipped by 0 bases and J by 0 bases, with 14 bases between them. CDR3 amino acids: CASSYSVRQFLNTEAFF. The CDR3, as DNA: TGTGCCAGCAGTTACTCCGTTCGACAGTTTTTGAACACTGAAGCTTTCTTT.

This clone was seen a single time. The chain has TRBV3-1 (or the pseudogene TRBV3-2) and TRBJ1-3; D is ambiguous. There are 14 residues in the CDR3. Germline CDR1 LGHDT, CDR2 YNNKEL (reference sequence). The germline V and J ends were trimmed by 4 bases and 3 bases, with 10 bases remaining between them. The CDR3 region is CASSRDSLGNTIYF. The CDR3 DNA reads TGTGCCAGCAGCCGCGATAGCCTTGGAAACACCATATATTTT.

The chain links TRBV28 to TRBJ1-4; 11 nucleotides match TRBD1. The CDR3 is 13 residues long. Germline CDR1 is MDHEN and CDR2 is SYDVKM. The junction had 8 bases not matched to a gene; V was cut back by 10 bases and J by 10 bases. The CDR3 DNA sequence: TGTGCCACACGGGACAGGGGGGCTGGAAAACTGTTTTTT. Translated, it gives CATRDRGAGKLFF.

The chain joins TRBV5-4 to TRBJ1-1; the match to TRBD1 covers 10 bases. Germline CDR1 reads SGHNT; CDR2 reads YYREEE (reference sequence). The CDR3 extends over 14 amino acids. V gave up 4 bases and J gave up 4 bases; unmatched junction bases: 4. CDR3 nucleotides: TGTGCCAGCAGCCCCGGGACAGGGGCCACTGAAGCTTTCTTT. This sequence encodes CASSPGTGATEAFF.

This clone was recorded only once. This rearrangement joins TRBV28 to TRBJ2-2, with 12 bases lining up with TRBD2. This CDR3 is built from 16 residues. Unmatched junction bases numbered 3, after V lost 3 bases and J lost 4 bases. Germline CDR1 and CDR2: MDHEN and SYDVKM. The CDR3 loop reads CASSFSTSGGTGELFF. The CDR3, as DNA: TGTGCCAGCAGTTTCTCGACTAGCGGGGGCACCGGGGAGCTGTTTTTT.

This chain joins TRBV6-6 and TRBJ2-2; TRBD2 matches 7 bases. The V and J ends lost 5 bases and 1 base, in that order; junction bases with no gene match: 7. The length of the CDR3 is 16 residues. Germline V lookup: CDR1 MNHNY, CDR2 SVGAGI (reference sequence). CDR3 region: CASSQVASGNTGELFF. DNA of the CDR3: TGTGCCAGCAGTCAAGTCGCTAGCGGGAACACCGGGGAGCTGTTTTTT.